These 22 T cell receptor beta chains were sequenced from one sample in a study of blood T cell repertoires in COVID-19. Only in-frame clones appear in the TCRdb table, and some are missing; sequencing was by immunoSEQ multiplex PCR. The table shows some 120,000 clones, with roughly 84% occurring only once. The sample was peripheral blood. The receptors come from a woman in her twenties or thirties who had recovered from COVID-19.

The chain joins TRBV27 to TRBJ1-2; D is ambiguous. The CDR3 length is 14 residues. Per germline, CDR1 MNHEY and CDR2 SMNVEV (reference sequence). Trimming took off 5 bases at V and 1 base at J, with 11 bases between the two ends. The CDR3 sequence is CASSLRSGNYGYTF. CDR3 DNA sequence: TGTGCCAGCAGTCTCCGGTCGGGTAACTATGGCTACACCTTC.

This sequence joins TRBV7-2 and TRBJ2-7; 7 positions match TRBD2. In germline, CDR1 is SGHTA, CDR2 FQGNSA. Trimming cost V 1 base and J 2 bases; bases outside gene matches: 2. There are 14 residues in the CDR3. The DNA for the CDR3 is TGTGCCAGCAGCTTAGTCGGGAGGCCCTACGAGCAGTACTTC. Protein: CASSLVGRPYEQYF.

This rearrangement joins TRBV6-6 to TRBJ2-3, with 8 bases aligning to TRBD1. The length of the CDR3 is 15 residues. J was trimmed by 2 bases and V by 4 bases; bases with no gene match: 5. The V gene's germline CDR1 is MNHNY and CDR2 SVGAGI (reference sequence). In DNA, the CDR3 is TGTGCCAGCAGTTCCCGACAGGGGCACACAGATACGCAGTATTTT. Its protein product is CASSSRQGHTDTQYF.

The chain recombines TRBV27 with TRBJ1-4; D possibly corresponds to TRBD1 (6 bases). This CDR3 has 17 residues. With 3 bases removed from V and 1 base from J, the gap between germline ends came to 15 bases. CDR1 and CDR2 (germline): MNHEY, SMNVEV (reference sequence). CDR3 coding DNA: TGTGCCAGCAGTTTGGGGACACCCATAGGAACTAATGAAAAACTGTTTTTT. Its protein product is CASSLGTPIGTNEKLFF. The variable domain in full, with the rest retrieved from reference TRBV27 and TRBJ1-4, is EAQVTQNPRYLITVTGKKLTVTCSQNMNHEYMSWYRQDPGLGLRQIYYSMNVEVTDKGDVPEGYKVSRKEKRNFPLILESPSPNQTSLYFCASSLGTPIGTNEKLFFGSGTQLSVL.

The rearrangement uses TRBV7-8 and TRBJ2-3, with D hard to call. The CDR3 sequence is 17 residues long. Germline V lookup: CDR1 SGHVS, CDR2 FQNEAQ. Trimming removed 1 base at V and 0 bases at J, with 14 bases between. DNA for the CDR3: TGTGCCAGCAGCTTAGTTGTGGCGAGGAGTAGCACAGATACGCAGTATTTT. Its translation: CASSLVVARSSTDTQYF.

The chain combines TRBV5-1 with TRBJ2-7; TRBD1 matches at 7 bases. V was clipped by 5 bases and J by 3 bases; unmatched bases: 8. Germline V gives CDR1 SGHRS, CDR2 YFSETQ. CDR3 length: 14 residues. CDR3 sequence (DNA): TGCGCCAGCAGTCAAGGGGGCGTTGTCTACGAGCAGTACTTC. Encoded protein: CASSQGGVVYEQYF.

The chain couples TRBV5-1 to TRBJ2-5; 16 nucleotides line up with TRBD2. Germline CDR1 SGHRS, CDR2 YFSETQ. The CDR3 covers 17 residues. The V gene end was trimmed by 4 bases and the J gene end by 4 bases; junction bases not matched to a gene: 7. This CDR3 reads CASSTGTSGGAGETQYF. Here the CDR3 DNA reads TGCGCCAGCAGCACCGGGACTAGCGGGGGGGCCGGAGAGACCCAGTACTTC.

The chain carries TRBV18 and TRBJ1-1; TRBD1 aligns across 10 bases. CDR3 size: 15 residues. Germline CDR1 and CDR2: KGHSH and LQKENI. Losses at the gene ends were 6 bases for V and 3 bases for J; bases not matched to a gene: 7. The CDR3 DNA reads as TGTGCCAGCTCGCGGGACAGGGGATTTGACACTGAAGCTTTCTTT. Protein product: CASSRDRGFDTEAFF.

This chain links TRBV11-2 with TRBJ1-2; D uncertain. This CDR3 has 13 residues. Trimming cost V 3 bases and J 3 bases, with 8 bases left between them. Germline values: CDR1 SGHAT, CDR2 FQNNGV. CDR3 in amino acids: CASSFFADYGYTF. CDR3 coding DNA: TGTGCCAGCAGCTTCTTCGCAGACTATGGCTACACCTTC.

The V and J genes are TRBV6-1 and TRBJ2-1; weak D call: TRBD2 (6 bases). Germline V gene data show CDR1 as MNHNS and CDR2 as SASEGT. The CDR3 consists of 17 residues. V gave up 4 bases and J gave up 3 bases, with 19 bases separating them. CDR3 region: CASSVYRGNLDYNEQFF. CDR3 DNA: TGTGCCAGCAGTGTCTATCGGGGGAATCTCGACTACAATGAGCAGTTCTTC.

The chain links TRBV7-9 to TRBJ1-1, with D possibly being TRBD1 (6 bases). The CDR3 loop spans 13 amino acids. V lost 3 bases and J 8 bases, leaving 13 bases between the germline ends. From germline, CDR1 is SEHNR and CDR2 FQNEAQ (reference sequence). The CDR3: CASSFESGTEAFF. DNA for the CDR3: TGTGCCAGCAGCTTTGAGTCGGGGACAGAAGCTTTCTTT.

This chain's CDR3 is CASNRDRGSYGYTF. Here the CDR3 DNA reads TGTGCCAGCAATAGGGACAGGGGTTCTTATGGCTACACCTTC. The J gene is TRBJ1-2, the V gene TRBV2; 10 bases match TRBD1. Trimming cost V 7 bases and J 5 bases; bases outside gene matches: 7. The CDR3 is 14 residues long. Germline V CDR1 and CDR2: SNHLY, FYNNEI.

This clone was counted a single time. The chain couples TRBV10-3 to TRBJ2-5; 8 positions match TRBD2. Trimming removed 3 bases from V and 2 bases from J; junction bases left unmatched: 5. The CDR3 is made up of 15 amino acids. CDR1 ENHRY and CDR2 SYGVKD come from the germline V gene. In nucleotides, the CDR3 is TGTGCCATCAGTGATTTAGCGGGAAGTCAAGAGACCCAGTACTTC. Amino acid sequence: CAISDLAGSQETQYF.

J is TRBJ2-5 and V is TRBV11-3; TRBD1 aligns across 12 bases. Looked up from germline, CDR1 is SGHNT and CDR2 is YENEEA. There are 16 residues in the CDR3. V lost 6 bases and J lost 4; bases outside the gene matches: 9. The CDR3 sequence is CASSKGGQGALETQYF. The DNA for the CDR3 is TGTGCCAGCAGTAAAGGGGGACAGGGGGCTTTAGAGACCCAGTACTTC.

The rearrangement joins TRBV4-1 to TRBJ2-7; TRBD2 matches at 14 bases. This CDR3 spans 18 amino acids. Per germline, CDR1 MGHRA and CDR2 YSYEKL. With 2 bases clipped from V and 5 bases from J, the junction kept 11 bases outside the gene matches. The CDR3 region has the DNA TGCGCCAGCAGCCAAAGGACCGGGACTAGCGGGAGTGTCGACGAGCAGTACTTC. Translating it yields CASSQRTGTSGSVDEQYF.

The V gene is TRBV5-6, the J gene TRBJ2-1; TRBD2 matches at 10 bases. V dropped 4 bases and J dropped 4; count of bases not matched to a gene: 5. The CDR3 consists of 15 residues. Germline V CDR1 and CDR2: SGHDT, YYEEEE. As DNA, the CDR3 is TGTGCCAGCAGCCACTTAGCGGGAGGTTACAATGAGCAGTTCTTC. Its translation: CASSHLAGGYNEQFF.

The rearrangement links TRBV9 to TRBJ2-7, with 9 nucleotides matching TRBD2. CDR1 is SGDLS, CDR2 YYNGEE, per germline. V shed 0 bases and J 1 base; nucleotides not matched to a gene: 5. There are 16 residues in the CDR3. The CDR3 reads CASSVDLAGSSYEQYF. In DNA, the CDR3 is TGTGCCAGCAGCGTAGACCTAGCGGGATCTTCCTACGAGCAGTACTTC. Complete variable domain (other parts from reference TRBV9 and TRBJ2-7): DSGVTQTPKHLITATGQRVTLRCSPRSGDLSVYWYQQSLDQGLQFLIQYYNGEERAKGNILERFSAQQFPDLHSELNLSSLELGDSALYFCASSVDLAGSSYEQYFGPGTRLTVT.

This clone has more than one count but fewer than ten. The rearrangement uses TRBV27 and TRBJ2-7; D may be TRBD1 (5 bases). The V gene's germline CDR1 is MNHEY and CDR2 SMNVEV (reference sequence). The ends were cut back, 2 bases at V and 0 bases at J, with 8 bases in the middle. The CDR3 covers 14 residues. For the CDR3, the DNA is TGTGCCAGCAGTTTAGAACAGGCCTCCTACGAGCAGTACTTC. It is translated as CASSLEQASYEQYF.

The rearrangement uses TRBV2 and TRBJ2-7, with 11 bases aligning to TRBD2. Germline CDR1 SNHLY, CDR2 FYNNEI. The CDR3 covers 13 residues. V trimming: 6 bases; J trimming: 3 bases; junction bases outside the gene matches: 1. The CDR3 region has the DNA TGTGCCAGCAGACTAGCGGGAGACTACGAGCAGTACTTC. Amino acid sequence: CASRLAGDYEQYF.

The genes are TRBV27 and TRBJ2-3; 8 bases are shared with TRBD1. The V gene's germline CDR1 is MNHEY and CDR2 SMNVEV (reference sequence). The V gene end was trimmed by 5 bases and the J gene end by 0 bases; junction bases not matched to a gene: 13. The CDR3 consists of 18 residues. Here the CDR3 DNA reads TGTGCCAGCAGTCTATTCCCGAACAGGGGGATCAGCACAGATACGCAGTATTTT. Translated: CASSLFPNRGISTDTQYF.

The rearrangement uses TRBV10-1 and TRBJ2-2, with a weak D call TRBD1 (6 bases). Germline V gene sequence: CDR1 WNHNN, CDR2 SYGVQD (reference sequence). The CDR3 is 16 amino acids. Trimming removed 5 bases from V and 1 base from J, with 14 bases in between. The CDR3 region is CASSRTARGNTGELFF. The CDR3 DNA reads TGCGCCAGCAGTCGGACAGCCAGGGGGAACACCGGGGAGCTGTTTTTT.

The CDR3 DNA is TGTGCCAGTGGACAGGGATCAAGTGAGCAGTACTTC. This sequence encodes CASGQGSSEQYF. The V and J genes are TRBV2 and TRBJ2-7, with 8 bases matching TRBD1. The CDR3 loop spans 12 amino acids. V shed 9 bases, J shed 7 bases, and the junction held 8 bases outside the gene matches. The germline gives CDR1 SNHLY, CDR2 FYNNEI.